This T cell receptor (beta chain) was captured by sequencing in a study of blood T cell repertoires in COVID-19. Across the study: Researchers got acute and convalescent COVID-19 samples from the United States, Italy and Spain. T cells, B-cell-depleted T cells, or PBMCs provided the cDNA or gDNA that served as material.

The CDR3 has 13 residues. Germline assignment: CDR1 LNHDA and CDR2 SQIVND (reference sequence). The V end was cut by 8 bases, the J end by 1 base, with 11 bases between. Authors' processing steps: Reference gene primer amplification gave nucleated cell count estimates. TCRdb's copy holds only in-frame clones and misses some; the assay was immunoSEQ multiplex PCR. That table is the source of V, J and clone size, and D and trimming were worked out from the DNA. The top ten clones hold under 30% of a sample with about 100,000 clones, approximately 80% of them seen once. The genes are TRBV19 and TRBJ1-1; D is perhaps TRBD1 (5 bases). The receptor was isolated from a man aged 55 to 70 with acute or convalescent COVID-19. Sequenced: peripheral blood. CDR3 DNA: TGTGCCAGTCACGGGGGTACGAACACTGAAGCTTTCTTT. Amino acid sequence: CASHGGTNTEAFF.